This is a list of T cell receptor beta chains from one sample in a study of glioma-infiltrating T cells after dendritic cell vaccination. The repertoire was sequenced with immunoSEQ multiplex PCR; TCRdb's copy has only in-frame clones and lacks some. The sample has roughly 85,000 clones, 85% seen once; the top ten hold 8.5%. The material was blood, obtained after dendritic cell vaccination. These receptors were collected from a human donor with glioblastoma. CDR3s include the opening cysteine and the closing phenylalanine or tryptophan. A D gene is named only where the DNA matches it firmly. Clone size is shown for a subset of rows, as once, few, many or a class of expanded clone.

j_call,d_call,v_call,clone_size,cdr3_nt,cdr3_aa
TRBJ1-1,-,TRBV7-9,-,TGTGCCAGCAGGGAGGTAGAAGCTTTCTTT,CASREVEAFF
TRBJ1-3,-,TRBV30,-,TGTGCCTGGAGTCCTAACAGCTTCTCTGGAAACACCATATATTTT,CAWSPNSFSGNTIYF
TRBJ2-1,TRBD2,TRBV9,-,TGTGCCAGCAGCGCTCGGGGGGATCTGTTCTTC,CASSARGDLFF
TRBJ1-2,-,TRBV6-1,-,TGTGCCAGCAGTGAAGCTCGACAGAATGGCTACACCTTC,CASSEARQNGYTF
TRBJ2-2,TRBD1,TRBV6-1,-,TGTGCCAGCAGTCTGGACAGGGGGCGCACCGGGGAGCTGTTTTTT,CASSLDRGRTGELFF
TRBJ1-1,-,TRBV6-5,-,TGTGCCAGCCGAACGGGGGGAGGGAACACTGAAGCTTTCTTT,CASRTGGGNTEAFF
TRBJ1-5,TRBD1,TRBV6-6,few,TGTGCCAGCAAGATGGACAGGGTCGGGCAGCCCCAGCATTTT,CASKMDRVGQPQHF
TRBJ1-1,-,TRBV27,once,TGTGCCAGCAGCTATAGCGCGTCGGGACAAGGCGTAGCTTTCTTT,CASSYSASGQGVAFF
TRBJ1-3,-,TRBV10-2,-,TGCGCCAGCAGTGAGTCGAAGTATCACAGAACCTCTGGAAACACCATATATTTT,CASSESKYHRTSGNTIYF
TRBJ2-5,TRBD2,TRBV6-1,-,TGTGCCAGCAGGGGACTAGCGGGAGGAGAGACCCAGTACTTC,CASRGLAGGETQYF
TRBJ1-1,TRBD1,TRBV19,-,TGTGCCAGTACCTCGGACAGGGGGATCTCTGAAGCTTTCTTT,CASTSDRGISEAFF
TRBJ2-7,TRBD1,TRBV4-1,-,TGCGCCAGCAGCCAACGGACAGGGGGGGCCTACGAGCAGTACTTC,CASSQRTGGAYEQYF
TRBJ1-1,-,TRBV9,-,TGTGCCAGCAGCGTATACATGAACACTGAAGCTTTCTTT,CASSVYMNTEAFF
TRBJ2-7,TRBD2,TRBV27,-,TGTGCCAGCAGTTGGTATGGTGGGCTAGCGGGAGGCGGGACAGACGAGCAGTACTTC,CASSWYGGLAGGGTDEQYF
TRBJ2-7,-,TRBV19,medium-sized,TGTGCCAGTAGTCCTTCCGGGACACCGAGCTCCTACGAGCAGTACTTC,CASSPSGTPSSYEQYF
TRBJ1-4,-,TRBV19,-,TGTGCCAGTAGTATGTCGTCTGCAACTAATGAAAAACTGTTTTTT,CASSMSSATNEKLFF
TRBJ2-5,TRBD1,TRBV19,-,TGTGCCAGTAGTATTGAGGGGGCTAGAGAGACCCAGTACTTC,CASSIEGARETQYF
TRBJ1-1,TRBD1,TRBV30,-,TGTGCCTGGATGCCCAGGGGGCGCCTTATGACTGAAGCTTTCTTT,CAWMPRGRLMTEAFF
TRBJ2-7,TRBD2,TRBV28,-,TGTGCCAGCAGTTTGCCCAGCGGGAGCTCCTACGAGCAGTACTTC,CASSLPSGSSYEQYF
TRBJ2-5,TRBD1,TRBV4-3,-,TGCGCCAGCAGCCAAGAAGGGACAGGACAAGAGACCCAGTACTTC,CASSQEGTGQETQYF
TRBJ2-2,TRBD1,TRBV5-6,-,TGTGCCAGCAGCTTTGTACAGGGGGACACCGGGGAGCTGTTTTTT,CASSFVQGDTGELFF
TRBJ2-3,TRBD2,TRBV4-2,-,TGTGCCAGCAGCCAGGAGGGACTAGCGGGAGGAGTTGGCACAGATACGCAGTATTTT,CASSQEGLAGGVGTDTQYF
TRBJ1-6,-,TRBV9,-,TGTGCCAGCAGCGCGCCCAGGGGAGGGTCGAATTCACCCCTCCACTTT,CASSAPRGGSNSPLHF
TRBJ2-7,TRBD1,TRBV11-2,-,TGTGCCAGCAGCTCCGACAGGGCTTCCTACGAGCAGTACTTC,CASSSDRASYEQYF
TRBJ1-2,TRBD1,TRBV5-4,-,TGTGCCAGCAGCTTATGGGGGACAGGGGAGCGTGGCTACACCTTC,CASSLWGTGERGYTF
TRBJ1-1,TRBD1,TRBV5-6,-,TGTGCCAGCAGCTCCGGGACAGGGGGTATGAACACTGAAGCTTTCTTT,CASSSGTGGMNTEAFF
TRBJ1-1,-,TRBV30,-,TGTGCCTGGACGGGGGGGGCAGGACTGAACACTGAAGCTTTCTTT,CAWTGGAGLNTEAFF
TRBJ2-7,-,TRBV27,-,TGTGCCAGCAGTTTATCAACGAAACTCTCCTACGAGCAGTACTTC,CASSLSTKLSYEQYF
TRBJ1-2,TRBD1,TRBV18,-,TGTGCCAGCTCACTAAGTCCGGACAGGGCGGGCTATGGCTACACCTTC,CASSLSPDRAGYGYTF
TRBJ2-7,TRBD2,TRBV5-1,-,TGCGCCAGCAGCTGGATGGGGGGGACTTTCTACGAGCAGTACTTC,CASSWMGGTFYEQYF
TRBJ1-2,-,TRBV18,-,TGTGCCAGCTCTGGGGGCGACTATGGCTACACCTTC,CASSGGDYGYTF
TRBJ2-6,-,TRBV29-1,-,TGCAGCGTAGCGACCCCGGTTGGCAACGTCCTGACTTTC,CSVATPVGNVLTF
TRBJ2-1,TRBD2,TRBV7-2,-,TGTGCCAGCAGCTTAGCGCTCGGGACTAGGGAGCAGTTCTTC,CASSLALGTREQFF
TRBJ2-3,TRBD2,TRBV2,-,TGTGCCAGCACCGCAGCGGGGGGAAGCACAGATACGCAGTATTTT,CASTAAGGSTDTQYF
TRBJ1-2,TRBD1,TRBV9,-,TGTGCCAGCAGCGTAGTAGGGACAGGAGGTGGCTACACCTTC,CASSVVGTGGGYTF
TRBJ2-5,TRBD2,TRBV5-1,-,TGCGCCAGCAGCCGGACTAGCACAAGGCCCTTAGAGACCCAGTACTTC,CASSRTSTRPLETQYF
TRBJ2-1,TRBD2,TRBV19,once,TGTGCCAGTAGTACTAGCGGTGGGTACGACAATGAGCAGTTCTTC,CASSTSGGYDNEQFF
TRBJ1-3,-,TRBV29-1,-,TGCAGCGTCTCGTATGGAAACACCATATATTTT,CSVSYGNTIYF
TRBJ2-3,TRBD2,TRBV5-6,-,TGTGCCAGCAGCCTGGGACTAGCGGGGGGGAGGTCAGATACGCAGTATTTT,CASSLGLAGGRSDTQYF
TRBJ2-1,TRBD2,TRBV30,few,TGTGCCTGGAGTGTATCTCTAGCGGGAGGATGGGAGCAGTTCTTC,CAWSVSLAGGWEQFF
TRBJ2-5,-,TRBV5-4,-,TGTGCCAGCAGCGGCGAGGGTTACCAAGAGACCCAGTACTTC,CASSGEGYQETQYF
TRBJ2-7,-,TRBV10-2,-,TGCGCCAGCAGGGAGAACTCCGACAGGAGGAGCCGGCAGTACTTC,CASRENSDRRSRQYF
TRBJ1-2,-,TRBV7-3,-,TGTGCCAGCAGCTTAACGAGTCAGGGAGGCTACACCTTC,CASSLTSQGGYTF
TRBJ1-2,TRBD1,TRBV19,-,TGTGCCAGTAGCACCCGGACAGGGAGTGTGGATGGCTACACCTTC,CASSTRTGSVDGYTF
TRBJ1-2,TRBD1,TRBV7-2,-,TGTGCCAGCAGCTACAGGGGGTATGGCTACACCTTC,CASSYRGYGYTF
TRBJ1-4,TRBD1,TRBV6-5,-,TGTGCCAGCAGCTACGGGGCCGGGACAGGGGTTGAAAAACTGTTTTTT,CASSYGAGTGVEKLFF
TRBJ1-2,TRBD1,TRBV4-1,-,TGCGCCAGCAGCCATGGACAGGGGGGATACTATGGCTACACCTTC,CASSHGQGGYYGYTF
TRBJ2-1,TRBD2,TRBV19,-,TGTGCCAGTAGTGCGACCGGGACTAGCGGGAGGGTTTACAATGAGCAGTTCTTC,CASSATGTSGRVYNEQFF
TRBJ2-1,-,TRBV5-6,-,TGTGCCAGCACCCAAGGGGGACTAAGCTCCTACAATGAGCAGTTCTTC,CASTQGGLSSYNEQFF
TRBJ1-6,TRBD1,TRBV5-1,-,TGCGCCAGCAGCTTAGACGGACAGGGGAATTCACCCCTCCACTTT,CASSLDGQGNSPLHF
TRBJ2-5,-,TRBV28,-,TGTGCCAGCAGCCGGGGGGACAGGCAAGAGACCCAGTACTTC,CASSRGDRQETQYF
TRBJ1-5,TRBD1,TRBV28,-,TGTGCCAGCAAGCCGGGACAGGGAGGTCAGCCCCAGCATTTT,CASKPGQGGQPQHF
TRBJ2-3,TRBD2,TRBV25-1,-,TGTGCCAGCAGTGATCTCATCGGGACTAGCGAGGATACGCAGTATTTT,CASSDLIGTSEDTQYF
TRBJ2-7,TRBD1,TRBV28,-,TGTGCCAGCAGTTCCCGGGACAGGGGACAGCGGGGAACCTCCTACGAGCAGTACTTC,CASSSRDRGQRGTSYEQYF
TRBJ2-2,TRBD2,TRBV7-9,-,TGTGCCAGCAGCACAGGAGCGGGAGGGCCGCCCACCGGGGAGCTGTTTTTT,CASSTGAGGPPTGELFF
TRBJ1-1,-,TRBV5-1,once,TGCGCCAGCAGCGTGCAGGGGAACACTGAAGCTTTCTTT,CASSVQGNTEAFF